Below, 31 T cell receptor beta chains from the same sample are listed, as sequenced in a study of PD-1 blockade in mismatch repair-deficient tumors. Sequencing used immunoSEQ multiplex PCR; TCRdb keeps in-frame clones, though not all of them. The table shows some 84,000 clones, with 81% occurring only once. The input for sequencing was peripheral blood, taken 12 weeks after starting pembrolizumab. These receptors were obtained from an adult with mismatch repair-deficient cancer.

V usage is TRBV6-5 and J usage is TRBJ2-7; 10 bases are a match to TRBD1. CDR1 and CDR2 from the germline V gene are MNHEY and SVGAGI. The length of the CDR3 is 15 residues. After removal of 2 bases from V and 1 base from J, the junction contained 2 bases not matched to a gene. The CDR3 loop reads CASSYQDRGSYEQYF. The CDR3 DNA follows: TGTGCCAGCAGTTACCAGGACAGGGGGTCCTACGAGCAGTACTTC.

V usage is TRBV2 and J usage is TRBJ2-4; D ambiguous. CDR1 is SNHLY, CDR2 FYNNEI, per germline. CDR3 size: 14 residues. The V end was cut by 4 bases, the J end by 0 bases, with 7 bases between. The CDR3 nucleotides read TGTGCCAGCAGTGCGGCCTTAGCCAAAAACATTCAGTACTTC. Its translation: CASSAALAKNIQYF. The whole variable domain, filled in from reference TRBV2 and TRBJ2-4, reads EPEVTQTPSHQVTQMGQEVILRCVPISNHLYFYWYRQILGQKVEFLVSFYNNEISEKSEIFDDQFSVERPDGSNFTLKIRSTKLEDSAMYFCASSAALAKNIQYFGAGTRLSVL.

A remark on this clone: One junction end does not reproduce the germline sequence, and a read error may be involved. Distinct nucleotide sequences in the sample also encode this CDR3. The chain joins TRBV19 to TRBJ2-7; D is uncertain. The CDR3 is 14 amino acids. Germline V gene data show CDR1 as LNHDA and CDR2 as SQIVND (reference sequence). The CDR3 loop is CASSINPGADEQYF. The CDR3 DNA reads TGTGCTAGTAGTATTAATCCGGGTGCGGACGAGCAGTACTTC.

The rearrangement uses TRBV4-3 and TRBJ2-1, with TRBD2 matching 11 bases. The CDR3 loop spans 16 amino acids. With V trimmed by 0 bases and J by 8 bases, 6 bases remained unmatched. Germline-derived CDR1 and CDR2 are LGHNA and YSLEER. CDR3 sequence (DNA): TGCGCCAGCAGCCAAGATTTCACTAGCGGGAGTTATGAGCAGTTCTTC. Translating gives CASSQDFTSGSYEQFF.

This sequence joins TRBV9 and TRBJ2-3, with D unresolved. The germline V and J ends were trimmed by 0 bases and 2 bases, with 4 bases remaining between them. Looked up from germline, CDR1 is SGDLS and CDR2 is YYNGEE. The CDR3 runs to 13 residues. This chain's CDR3 is CASSVVFTDTQYF. The CDR3 DNA reads as TGTGCCAGCAGCGTAGTTTTCACAGATACGCAGTATTTT.

This clone appeared a few times. V and J are TRBV5-6 and TRBJ2-2; D gene ambiguous. CDR1 and CDR2 from the germline V gene are SGHDT and YYEEEE. The CDR3 is 15 residues long. With 0 bases removed from V and 4 bases from J, the gap between germline ends came to 10 bases. CDR3 loop: CASSLARVFTGELFF. CDR3 DNA: TGTGCCAGCAGCTTGGCCAGAGTTTTCACCGGGGAGCTGTTTTTT.

The chain employs TRBV7-2 and TRBJ2-7, with 10 bases that match TRBD2. After removal of 1 base from V and 7 bases from J, the junction contained 7 bases not matched to a gene. Germline assignment: CDR1 SGHTA and CDR2 FQGNSA. This CDR3 is 15 amino acids long. CDR3 region: CASSLVLAGVSEQYF. In nucleotides, the CDR3 is TGTGCCAGCAGCTTAGTCCTAGCGGGAGTAAGTGAGCAGTACTTC.

The V gene is TRBV9, the J gene TRBJ2-7; 8 bases align to TRBD2. This CDR3 has 14 residues. The V segment lost 5 bases and the J segment 6 bases; nucleotides outside the gene matches: 10. Germline values: CDR1 SGDLS, CDR2 YYNGEE. CDR3 sequence (DNA): TGTGCCAGCAGTACCGGGGGGGGCCGGAGCGAGCAGTACTTC. As protein: CASSTGGGRSEQYF.

The chain carries TRBV18 and TRBJ1-1; no firm D call. The V end lost 1 base, the J end lost 3 bases, and 6 bases lay between the germline ends. Germline V gene data show CDR1 as KGHSH and CDR2 as LQKENI. The CDR3 totals 13 residues. The chain's CDR3 is CASSPRGDTEAFF. The CDR3, as DNA: TGTGCCAGCTCACCACGCGGGGACACTGAAGCTTTCTTT.

The chain joins TRBV27 to TRBJ2-3; 13 bases are shared with TRBD2. Germline V lookup: CDR1 MNHEY, CDR2 SMNVEV (reference sequence). Germline trimming cut 0 bases from V and 0 bases from J; bases unmatched to any gene: 6. This CDR3 has 19 amino acids. CDR3 nucleotide sequence: TGTGCCAGCAGTTTATCGGTAGGACTAGCGGGGGATAGCACAGATACGCAGTATTTT. The encoded protein is CASSLSVGLAGDSTDTQYF.

The V and J genes are TRBV11-3 and TRBJ2-7; 9 bases are a match to TRBD2. J gave up 6 bases and V 2 bases, and 5 bases lay outside the gene matches. The germline V gene encodes CDR1 SGHNT and CDR2 YENEEA. This CDR3 has 14 amino acids. The CDR3 is CASSLYWTSVEQYF. DNA of the CDR3: TGTGCCAGCAGCTTATACTGGACTAGCGTCGAGCAGTACTTC.

The chain couples TRBV11-3 to TRBJ2-2; 8 positions match TRBD1. Losses at the gene ends were 2 bases for V and 4 bases for J; bases not matched to a gene: 3. This CDR3 is 15 amino acids long. CDR1 and CDR2 from the germline V gene are SGHNT and YENEEA. CDR3 DNA: TGTGCCAGCAGCTTAATGCAGGGGGCCACCGGGGAGCTGTTTTTT. Protein: CASSLMQGATGELFF.

The CDR3 here is CASSSGLATDTQYF. The CDR3 DNA follows: TGTGCCAGCAGCTCTGGACTAGCCACAGATACGCAGTATTTT. V and J are TRBV5-6 and TRBJ2-3, with 8 nucleotides matching TRBD2. Germline CDR1 is SGHDT and CDR2 is YYEEEE. The CDR3 consists of 14 residues. Germline trimming cut 3 bases from V and 2 bases from J; bases unmatched to any gene: 2.

Only a few counts were recorded for this clone. V and J are TRBV10-2 and TRBJ2-7, with a weak D call TRBD2 (6 bases). The length of the CDR3 is 12 residues. The V end was cut by 5 bases, the J end by 3 bases, with 8 bases between. CDR1 is WSHSY and CDR2 is SAAADI in the germline V gene. DNA for the CDR3: TGCGCCAGCAGTTCGGACTACTACGAGCAGTACTTC. Protein sequence: CASSSDYYEQYF.

This clone came up a few times. Here the CDR3 reads CASSQERTRDNEQFF. In nucleotides, the CDR3 is TGCGCCAGCAGCCAAGAAAGGACCCGCGACAATGAGCAGTTCTTC. V is TRBV4-1 and J is TRBJ2-1; D gene unclear. CDR1 is MGHRA and CDR2 is YSYEKL in the germline V gene. V was pared by 0 bases and J by 5 bases, with 11 bases between. The CDR3 is 15 residues long.

J is TRBJ2-2 and V is TRBV11-3; possible D gene TRBD2, 5 bases. The germline CDR1 and CDR2 sequences are SGHNT and YENEEA. V gave up 4 bases and J gave up 4 bases, with 10 bases separating them. This CDR3 has 14 residues. The CDR3 region is CASSSALATGELFF. CDR3 nucleotide sequence: TGTGCCAGCAGCTCAGCCCTAGCCACCGGGGAGCTGTTTTTT.

The V call is TRBV5-1, the J call TRBJ1-5; D gene unclear. Germline V gives CDR1 SGHRS, CDR2 YFSETQ. V was cut by 3 bases and J by 0 bases, with 10 bases left in between. This CDR3 is built from 15 residues. The CDR3 reads CASSSDGYSNQPQHF. CDR3 in DNA: TGCGCCAGCAGCTCCGACGGGTATAGCAATCAGCCCCAGCATTTT. Full variable domain (remainder filled in from reference TRBV5-1 and TRBJ1-5): KAGVTQTPRYLIKTRGQQVTLSCSPISGHRSVSWYQQTPGQGLQFLFEYFSETQRNKGNFPGRFSGRQFSNSRSEMNVSTLELGDSALYLCASSSDGYSNQPQHFGDGTRLSIL.

This clone was found once. The V gene is TRBV7-2, the J gene TRBJ1-1, with TRBD1 as a possible D gene (6 bases). Germline lookup yields CDR1 SGHTA and CDR2 FQGNSA. With 8 bases removed from V and 6 bases from J, the gap between germline ends came to 16 bases. The CDR3 is 13 residues long. The CDR3 reads CASSARGSAEAFF. CDR3 in DNA: TGTGCCAGCTCCGCCAGGGGAAGTGCTGAAGCTTTCTTT.

This clone is a singleton in its sample. The chain combines TRBV5-4 with TRBJ2-3; D perhaps matches TRBD2 (6 bases). The CDR3 length is 12 residues. Germline loops: CDR1 SGHNT, CDR2 YYREEE (reference sequence). Trimming removed 4 bases at V and 5 bases at J, with 8 bases between. Written as DNA, the CDR3 is TGTGCCAGCAGCGGGGGACTAGATACGCAGTATTTT. Translated, it gives CASSGGLDTQYF.

The chain employs TRBV6-5 and TRBJ1-2, with D hard to call. CDR3 length: 15 residues. V lost 6 bases and J lost 3, with 17 bases in between. In germline, CDR1 is MNHEY, CDR2 SVGAGI. Written as DNA, the CDR3 is TGTGCCAGCAGGCGAACAGCTTCCGCGGACTATGGCTACACCTTC. This codes for CASRRTASADYGYTF.

The rearrangement uses TRBV5-6 and TRBJ1-2; D unclear. The CDR3 is made up of 14 amino acids. V gave up 4 bases and J gave up 0 bases, with 10 bases separating them. Per germline, CDR1 SGHDT and CDR2 YYEEEE. CDR3 in amino acids: CASSPQRANYGYTF. The DNA for the CDR3 is TGTGCCAGCAGCCCCCAACGGGCTAACTATGGCTACACCTTC.

V is TRBV4-1 and J is TRBJ1-2; D remains ambiguous. Germline CDR1 is MGHRA and CDR2 is YSYEKL. There are 16 residues in the CDR3. Trimming took 0 bases from V and 0 from J, leaving 11 bases between them. CDR3 DNA sequence: TGCGCCAGCAGCCAAGATGAAGAATCTCCTAACTATGGCTACACCTTC. This sequence encodes CASSQDEESPNYGYTF.

As for this clone: The same CDR3 can be traced to other DNA sequences in this sample. The chain combines TRBV29-1 with TRBJ2-5; D possibly uses TRBD1 or TRBD2 (5 bases each). The CDR3 has 11 residues. Per the germline V gene, CDR1 is SQVTM and CDR2 is ANQGSEA. The V end lost 7 bases, the J end lost 2 bases, and 8 bases lay between the germline ends. CDR3 amino acids: CSGDVQETQYF. The DNA of the CDR3 is TGCAGCGGGGACGTTCAAGAGACCCAGTACTTC.

V is TRBV15 and J is TRBJ2-7; perhaps TRBD2 as D (6 bases). The CDR3 runs to 14 residues. Germline loops: CDR1 LNHNV, CDR2 YYDKDF (reference sequence). Between the trimmed V and J ends, which lost 8 bases and 0 bases, there was a span of 14 bases. CDR3 nucleotide sequence: TGTGCCACCTCCGGAGGGACCCGCTCCTACGAGCAGTACTTC. Translating it yields CATSGGTRSYEQYF.

This sequence joins TRBV5-1 and TRBJ2-1, with a weak D call TRBD1 (5 bases). The CDR3 runs 14 residues. CDR1 is SGHRS and CDR2 is YFSETQ in the germline V gene. The germline V and J ends were trimmed by 3 bases and 9 bases, with 16 bases remaining between them. CDR3 DNA: TGCGCCAGCAGCTCTGGGCCGACAGTTCCTGAGCAGTTCTTC. Its translation: CASSSGPTVPEQFF. The full variable domain, rest sourced from reference TRBV5-1 and TRBJ2-1, is KAGVTQTPRYLIKTRGQQVTLSCSPISGHRSVSWYQQTPGQGLQFLFEYFSETQRNKGNFPGRFSGRQFSNSRSEMNVSTLELGDSALYLCASSSGPTVPEQFFGPGTRLTVL.

This clone came up many times. The chain uses TRBV29-1 and TRBJ2-7; perhaps TRBD1 as D (5 bases). V was clipped by 1 base and J by 6 bases, with 10 bases between them. This CDR3 comprises 12 residues. The germline gives CDR1 SQVTM, CDR2 ANQGSEA. The CDR3 sequence: CSVEGSGREQYF. Written as DNA, the CDR3 is TGCAGCGTTGAAGGGTCAGGGCGCGAGCAGTACTTC.

The chain combines TRBV28 with TRBJ1-4, with TRBD1 matching 7 bases. Unmatched junction bases numbered 2, after V lost 5 bases and J lost 8 bases. The CDR3 sequence is 12 residues long. The germline CDR1 and CDR2 sequences are MDHEN and SYDVKM. CDR3 region: CASSRGREKLFF. The CDR3 nucleotides are TGTGCCAGCAGTAGGGGGCGAGAAAAACTGTTTTTT.

The chain employs TRBV25-1 and TRBJ1-2, with 7 bases identical to TRBD1. The CDR3 totals 14 residues. CDR1 and CDR2 from the germline V gene are MGHDK and SYGVNS. Trimming at V came to 5 bases and at J to 1 base, leaving 4 bases not matched to a gene. Here the CDR3 reads CASSQGQHNYGYTF. CDR3 nucleotide sequence: TGTGCCAGCAGTCAGGGACAGCATAACTATGGCTACACCTTC.

The rearrangement links TRBV5-4 to TRBJ1-2; D is perhaps TRBD1 (5 bases). Deletions cut 4 bases from V and 2 bases from J, with 12 bases between. Germline assignment: CDR1 SGHNT and CDR2 YYREEE (reference sequence). The CDR3 runs to 14 residues. CDR3 in amino acids: CASSPAAGNYGYTF. Here the CDR3 DNA reads TGTGCCAGCAGCCCGGCGGCAGGGAACTATGGCTACACCTTC. Supplemented by reference TRBV5-4 and TRBJ1-2, the full variable domain reads ETGVTQSPTHLIKTRGQQVTLRCSSQSGHNTVSWYQQALGQGPQFIFQYYREEENGRGNFPPRFSGLQFPNYSSELNVNALELDDSALYLCASSPAAGNYGYTFGSGTRLTVV.

The CDR3 here is CASSRSYEQYF. CDR3 DNA sequence: TGTGCCAGCAGCCGTTCCTACGAGCAGTACTTC. The chain carries TRBV7-9 and TRBJ2-7; D is ambiguous. The CDR3 is made up of 11 amino acids. V lost 5 bases to trimming and J lost 1 base, with 3 bases between them. The germline V gene has CDR1 SEHNR and CDR2 FQNEAQ (reference sequence).

This rearrangement joins TRBV5-4 to TRBJ2-3; D is uncertain. The CDR3 runs to 12 residues. Germline-derived CDR1 and CDR2 are SGHNT and YYREEE (reference sequence). V dropped 0 bases and J dropped 3 bases, with 2 bases sitting between them. The CDR3 region has the DNA TGTGCCAGCAGCTTGGATACAGATACGCAGTATTTT. Amino acids: CASSLDTDTQYF.